This T cell receptor beta chain was obtained from a study of blood T cells in healthy people across ages. In terms of origin and age, donors were healthy Caucasian individuals from Russia aged 6 to 90. The authors drew around 9.4 milliliters of peripheral blood from each donor. The V gene end was trimmed by 5 bases and the J gene end by 3 bases; junction bases not matched to a gene: 4. Looked up from germline, CDR1 is LGHDT and CDR2 is YNNKEL (reference sequence). The CDR3 totals 14 residues. It was with a sample-barcoded 5' primer and a J-beta primer mix that a second PCR of roughly 7 to 12 cycles was run. Every sample returned 2.5 million or more CDR3-containing paired-end reads. MiXCR was run by TCRdb on the 5' RACE reads, yielding one entry per CDR3 protein. The sample contains over 1,500,000 distinct CDR3 sequences, about two fifths of which appear only once.

The sequence came from a human donor in good health. The J gene is TRBJ2-4, the V gene TRBV3-1; 7 bases agree with TRBD1. Sample: blood. The CDR3 nucleotides read TGTGCCAGCAGCGGCCGGGACAGCAAAAACATTCAGTACTTC. Protein: CASSGRDSKNIQYF.